This T cell receptor (beta chain) was obtained from a study of cytomegalovirus exposure and HLA in healthy donors. On the study more broadly: Roughly 77 million unique TCRs from HLA-typed donors made up an early data release.

Study outcomes and limitations: Fewer N-insertions than the roughly 600-donor mean were reportedly shown by an Asian-associated ancestry cluster in a later analysis. Later on, an analysis tied 15,000 or so TCR beta sequences to HLA alleles at 0.05 false discovery rate.

PCR primers comprised 60 Vbeta and 13 Jbeta primers. Sequencing was performed with immunoSEQ multiplex PCR; in TCRdb, only in-frame clones are kept and a portion is missing. The repertoire table contains under 200,000 clones. In the case of this clone: Antigen specificity is unknown.

The origin of this receptor is a woman in her late teens or twenties in good health and CMV-seropositive. Sequenced material: PBMCs.

This chain's CDR3 is CASSEIGTGGDEQYF. The CDR3 DNA reads as TGTGCCAGCAGTGAGATCGGGACAGGGGGAGACGAGCAGTACTTC. The chain carries TRBV6-1 and TRBJ2-7, with 11 bases that match TRBD1. Germline loops: CDR1 MNHNS, CDR2 SASEGT. There are 15 residues in the CDR3. The V and J ends lost 3 bases and 5 bases, in that order; junction bases with no gene match: 6.